Listed here are 27 T cell receptor beta chains from one sample, sequenced in a study of tumor-infiltrating lymphocytes in primary liver carcinoma. Joint extraction of RNA and DNA used roughly 18-34 mg of bulk tissue that was unsorted. cDNA specific to TCR beta was made from 500 to 650 ng of total RNA, with a constant-region primer employed for priming. Three-round nested multiplex PCR performed with slightly modified ARM-PCR produced the TCR beta libraries. For 10 cycles apiece, the opening two PCR rounds ran with TRBV1-TRBV30 forward primers and a C-beta reverse primer. TCRdb reanalysed the multiplex PCR reads using MiXCR and keeps one entry per CDR3 protein. The data show some 180,000 distinct CDR3 sequences, 85% seen once. Material: tumor tissue from primary liver carcinoma. These receptors originate from a man between 40 and 49 years old with primary liver carcinoma and hepatitis B virus infection.

The CDR3 DNA sequence: TGTGCCAGCAGTCTCGGGGACTACGTTCAGTACTTC. It yields the protein CASSLGDYVQYF. This chain joins TRBV11-2 and TRBJ2-7, with 7 bases lining up with TRBD2. The CDR3 runs 12 residues. The trim removed 6 bases at V and 10 bases at J, leaving 9 bases unmatched. Looked up from germline, CDR1 is SGHAT and CDR2 is FQNNGV. Complete variable domain (other parts from reference TRBV11-2 and TRBJ2-7): EAGVAQSPRYKIIEKRQSVAFWCNPISGHATLYWYQQILGQGPKLLIQFQNNGVVDDSQLPKDRFSAERLKGVDSTLKIQPAKLEDSAVYLCASSLGDYVQYFGPGTRLTVT.

This clonotype was observed at least ten times. The rearrangement joins TRBV28 to TRBJ1-4, with no clear D. CDR3 length: 13 residues. The V end was cut by 5 bases, the J end by 7 bases, with 11 bases between. The germline CDR1 and CDR2 sequences are MDHEN and SYDVKM. The CDR3 loop reads CASSTTDTEKLFF. CDR3 DNA sequence: TGTGCCAGCAGTACAACCGACACTGAAAAACTGTTTTTT. The full variable domain, in which reference TRBV28 and TRBJ1-4 provide the parts outside the CDR3, is DVKVTQSSRYLVKRTGEKVFLECVQDMDHENMFWYRQDPGLGLRLIYFSYDVKMKEKGDIPEGYSVSREKKERFSLILESASTNQTSMYLCASSTTDTEKLFFGSGTQLSVL.

At least ten counts were recorded for this clonotype. The rearrangement uses TRBV28 and TRBJ2-7, with D unclear. The germline V and J ends were trimmed by 5 bases and 2 bases, with 19 bases remaining between them. The CDR3 covers 16 residues. Germline CDR1 and CDR2: MDHEN and SYDVKM. The CDR3 nucleotides read TGTGCCAGCAGTCCCCCCTTCGGCAGTAGGGCCTACGAGCAGTACTTC. It specifies CASSPPFGSRAYEQYF. The complete variable domain, with remaining parts taken from reference TRBV28 and TRBJ2-7, reads DVKVTQSSRYLVKRTGEKVFLECVQDMDHENMFWYRQDPGLGLRLIYFSYDVKMKEKGDIPEGYSVSREKKERFSLILESASTNQTSMYLCASSPPFGSRAYEQYFGPGTRLTVT.

Regarding this clonotype: The junction does not match germline at one end; this may be a read error. V gene TRBV6-2 or TRBV6-3 combines with J gene TRBJ2-5; D uncertain. The CDR3 consists of 12 residues. Germline CDR1 and CDR2: MNHEY and SVGEGT. The CDR3 bases are TGTGCTAGCAGCAACAGTCAAGGGACCCAGTACTTC. Translating gives CASSNSQGTQYF.

Of note for this clonotype: The conserved final phenylalanine or tryptophan is absent from the CDR3, which likely points to a read error. The chain links TRBV29-1 to TRBJ1-1; D might be TRBD1 (5 bases). The CDR3 extends over 12 amino acids. Germline assignment: CDR1 SQVTM and CDR2 ANQGSEA. CDR3 sequence: CSVRRGATEAFS. CDR3 coding DNA: TGCAGTGTTCGACGGGGCGCGACTGAAGCTTTCTCT.

Notes on this clonotype: Mismatch with germline at one junction end may stem from a read error. J is TRBJ1-2 and V is TRBV29-1; the D gene is possibly TRBD1 (5 bases). The CDR3 has 13 amino acids. Germline CDR1 reads SQVTM; CDR2 reads ANQGSEA. CDR3 region: CSVEPPGTNGYTF. CDR3 sequence (DNA): TGCAGTGTTGAACCCCCCGGGACCAATGGCTACACCTTC.

This clonotype was observed a handful of times. Here the CDR3 omits its conserved ending phenylalanine or tryptophan, so a read error is the likely source. The chain is built from TRBV29-1 and TRBJ2-1; the match to TRBD2 covers 7 bases. There are 14 residues in the CDR3. Looked up from germline, CDR1 is SQVTM and CDR2 is ANQGSEA. V trimming: 4 bases; J trimming: 3 bases; junction bases outside the gene matches: 6. The CDR3 loop is CSVGTSGSYNEQFL. CDR3 in DNA: TGCAGCGTTGGGACTAGTGGGAGCTACAATGAGCAGTTCCTC.

Comment on this clonotype: A much bigger clone sits one base away, suggesting this may be a read error. V and J are TRBV28 and TRBJ2-1, with TRBD2 matching over 11 bases. The V gene's germline CDR1 is MDHEN and CDR2 SYDVKM. The CDR3 runs 19 residues. J lost 5 bases, V lost 1 base, and 13 bases had no gene match. CDR3 residues: CASSLYHFPGLAEDNEQFF. The CDR3 DNA follows: TGTGCCAGCAGTTTATACCACTTTCCGGGACTAGCGGAGGACAATGAGCAGTTCTTC.

With regard to this clonotype: The junction shows a germline mismatch at one end, possibly a read error. The rearrangement uses TRBV2 and TRBJ2-7, with 8 nucleotides matching TRBD2. This CDR3 has 14 residues. Germline lookup yields CDR1 SNHLY and CDR2 FYNNEI. The CDR3 here is CASSGTSGTLEHYF. CDR3 nucleotides: TGTGCCAGCAGCGGGACTAGTGGGACTCTCGAGCACTACTTC.

On this clonotype: The conserved closing phenylalanine or tryptophan is absent in this CDR3, likely reflecting a read error. The chain recombines TRBV29-1 with TRBJ2-3, with D unresolved. The CDR3 extends over 12 amino acids. Germline CDR1 reads SQVTM; CDR2 reads ANQGSEA. V was cut by 7 bases and J by 2 bases, with 10 bases left in between. The CDR3 nucleotides read TGCAGCGCCCTGCTATCCACAGATACGCAGTATTTG. Amino acid sequence: CSALLSTDTQYL.

Comment on this clonotype: A much larger clone lies a single base off, so this may be a read error. The CDR3 end shows no conserved phenylalanine or tryptophan, and so a read error is likely. This chain uses TRBV29-1 with TRBJ1-3; a weak D match, TRBD1 (5 bases). The CDR3 runs 16 residues. The germline V gene encodes CDR1 SQVTM and CDR2 ANQGSEA. V lost 2 bases and J 4 bases, leaving 18 bases between the germline ends. Here the CDR3 DNA reads TGCAGCGTTGAATATAGTCGGGGGGTAGCAGGAAACACCATATATCTT. Its translation is CSVEYSRGVAGNTIYL.

Concerning this clonotype itself: A junction end diverges from the germline sequence, so it may reflect a read error. This sequence joins TRBV6-5 and TRBJ1-1, with D possibly being TRBD1 (5 bases). Per germline, CDR1 MNHEY and CDR2 SVGAGI. There are 14 residues in the CDR3. CDR3 sequence reads: CASSPSDSYTETFF. The CDR3 DNA is TGTGCCAGCAGCCCCTCTGACAGTTACACTGAAACTTTCTTT.

A note on this clonotype: One end of the junction is discordant with germline, which a read error may explain. For the CDR3, the DNA is TGTGCCAGCTGTGAAAACGACCTTGGGGCGGAGACCCAGTACTTC. This gives the protein CASCENDLGAETQYF. The V call is TRBV2, the J call TRBJ2-5; perhaps TRBD1 as D (5 bases). Germline V gene sequence: CDR1 SNHLY, CDR2 FYNNEI. The CDR3 is 15 amino acids.

The CDR3 reads CASSLWGLERTTRELFF. DNA for the CDR3: TGTGCCAGCAGCTTATGGGGACTAGAGCGGACAACCAGGGAGCTGTTTTTT. This chain uses TRBV5-6 with TRBJ2-2; 8 bases match TRBD2. This CDR3 has 17 residues. The ends lost 2 bases at V and 9 bases at J; junction bases unmatched: 15. Germline CDR1 SGHDT, CDR2 YYEEEE.

By proportion, this clonotype is large. The chain employs TRBV4-1 and TRBJ2-1; TRBD2 is a possible D gene (6 bases). CDR1 is MGHRA and CDR2 is YSYEKL in the germline V gene. V shed 5 bases and J shed 11 bases, with 7 bases lying between them. The CDR3 extends over 10 amino acids. The CDR3 region has the DNA TGCGCCAGCAGCGCGGGACAGCAGTTCTTC. Its translation is CASSAGQQFF.

For this clonotype: A junction end diverges from the germline sequence, so it may reflect a read error. The chain couples TRBV12-3 or TRBV12-4 to TRBJ2-5; 7 positions agree with TRBD1. This CDR3 has 14 amino acids. This CDR3 reads CASAQGQSKETQSF. In DNA form, the CDR3 reads TGTGCCAGCGCTCAGGGACAGTCTAAAGAGACCCAGTCCTTC.

Of note for this clonotype: A much larger clone sits a single nucleotide away, making a read error possible. The rearrangement uses TRBV11-2 and TRBJ2-7; weak D call: TRBD1 (5 bases). CDR1 is SGHAT and CDR2 is FQNNGV in the germline V gene. Trimming left V 5 bases short and J 11 bases short, with 16 bases between. The CDR3 runs 12 residues. Here the CDR3 reads CASSQEQEFKYF. The CDR3 DNA sequence: TGTGCCAGCAGCCAAGAACAGGAATTCAAGTACTTC. The full variable domain, completed using reference TRBV11-2 and TRBJ2-7, is EAGVAQSPRYKIIEKRQSVAFWCNPISGHATLYWYQQILGQGPKLLIQFQNNGVVDDSQLPKDRFSAERLKGVDSTLKIQPAKLEDSAVYLCASSQEQEFKYFGPGTRLTVT.

The chain is built from TRBV12-3 or TRBV12-4 and TRBJ2-2; 7 bases fit TRBD2. V was clipped by 6 bases and J by 16 bases; unmatched bases: 20. CDR3 length: 15 residues. In DNA form, the CDR3 reads TGTGCCAGCAGCCCCGGGAGCGGGATCACCGGGGAACCGTTTTTT. It encodes CASSPGSGITGEPFF.

In the case of this clonotype: Since no conserved phenylalanine or tryptophan closes the CDR3, a read error is the likely cause. The rearrangement links TRBV4-3 to TRBJ2-5; D is undetermined. V was shortened by 4 bases and J by 5 bases, with 11 bases between the two germline ends. Germline V CDR1 and CDR2: LGHNA, YSLEER. The CDR3 contains 13 residues. CDR3 sequence reads: CASSLVYDETQYL. In nucleotides, the CDR3 is TGCGCCAGCAGCCTAGTGTATGATGAGACCCAGTACTTA.

Notes on this clonotype: A junction end diverges from the germline sequence, so it may reflect a read error. V is TRBV6-1 and J is TRBJ1-2; no clear D gene. Germline loops: CDR1 MNHNS, CDR2 SASEGT. The CDR3 is 15 amino acids. CDR3 coding DNA: TGTACCAGCAGTGAAATAAGGGATGGGGACTATGGCTACACCTTC. This codes for CTSSEIRDGDYGYTF.

The chain combines TRBV29-1 with TRBJ2-5; 9 bases are shared with TRBD2. The germline V gene encodes CDR1 SQVTM and CDR2 ANQGSEA. This CDR3 spans 15 amino acids. V lost 7 bases to trimming and J lost 4 bases; unmatched junction nucleotides: 13. This chain's CDR3 is CSAQSSGSWAETQYF. CDR3 sequence (DNA): TGCAGCGCTCAGAGTAGCGGGAGTTGGGCAGAGACCCAGTACTTC.

With respect to this clonotype: At one end, the junction sequence differs from germline, possibly due to a read error. The chain is built from TRBV4-3 and TRBJ2-1; 10 bases fit TRBD2. In germline, CDR1 is LGHNA, CDR2 YSLEER. This CDR3 contains 16 residues. CDR3 sequence: CTSSQDQASSGSVQFF. Written as DNA, the CDR3 is TGCACCAGCAGCCAAGACCAAGCTTCTAGCGGGAGTGTTCAGTTCTTC.

As for this clonotype: Because it lacks the conserved phenylalanine or tryptophan at the end, this CDR3 is likely a read error. J is TRBJ2-1 and V is TRBV28; TRBD2 agrees at 13 bases. The length of the CDR3 is 19 residues. Germline V CDR1 and CDR2: MDHEN, SYDVKM. The CDR3 DNA sequence: TGTGCCAGCAGTTTTGCGGGACTAGCGGGATTGAGCTCCTACAACGAGCAGTTCCTC. Translating gives CASSFAGLAGLSSYNEQFL.

This clonotype was seen only once. Germline is not matched at one junction end, which may reflect a read error. This rearrangement joins TRBV20-1 to TRBJ2-3; no definite D call. CDR1 is DFQATT, CDR2 SNEGSKA, per germline (reference sequence). The CDR3 is 13 amino acids. The CDR3 coding sequence is TGCAGTGCTCCGAGAAGGCTAACAGATACGGAGTATTTT. Amino acids: CSAPRRLTDTEYF.

The chain links TRBV5-1 to TRBJ1-2, with a weak D call TRBD1 (5 bases). Germline CDR1 reads SGHRS; CDR2 reads YFSETQ. Trimming took 4 bases from V and 2 from J, leaving 27 bases between them. The CDR3 is 19 residues long. The CDR3 nucleotides are TGCGCCAGCAGCAGCCCCTCGACATGTACGGGGGAAGGGAACTATGGCTACACCTTC. It codes for CASSSPSTCTGEGNYGYTF.

With respect to this clonotype: A read error is likely, as this CDR3 ends without the conserved phenylalanine or tryptophan. This sequence joins TRBV4-2 and TRBJ2-1, with 10 nucleotides matching TRBD1. CDR3 size: 16 residues. Germline-derived CDR1 and CDR2 are LGHNA and YNFKEQ. As DNA, the CDR3 is TGTGCCAACAGCCACGCTGGGGGACAGGGGAACAATGAGCAGTTCGTC. This gives the protein CANSHAGGQGNNEQFV.

Concerning this clonotype: Sequence at one end of the junction differs from germline and may be a read error. V and J are TRBV29-1 and TRBJ2-7; TRBD2 is a possible D gene (5 bases). Germline CDR1 and CDR2: SQVTM and ANQGSEA. This CDR3 is built from 16 residues. In DNA form, the CDR3 reads TGCAGCGTCGACCGGTCGGGGAGAGTAGGAAGCTACGAACAGTACTTC. It codes for CSVDRSGRVGSYEQYF.